These T cell receptor beta chains were read from a single sample in a study of blood T cell repertoires in COVID-19. Data came from immunoSEQ multiplex PCR; TCRdb stores just in-frame clones and leaves some out. The sample yields 250,000 to 350,000 clones, about 89% seen once. The sequencing sample was made of peripheral blood. The receptor source for this set is a woman aged 60-70 years with acute or convalescent COVID-19. CDR3s include the opening cysteine and the closing phenylalanine or tryptophan. The D gene is left open where the match is weak. Clone size, where shown, is once, few, many, or a class for clones that have expanded.

NA,TRBJ1-6,NA,TRBV28,CASRNREGSPLHF,TGTGCCAGCAGAAACAGGGAGGGTTCACCCCTCCACTTT
NA,TRBJ2-1,NA,TRBV25-1,CASRDFGSTYNEQFF,TGTGCCAGCAGGGACTTCGGGTCGACGTACAATGAGCAGTTCTTC
TRBD2,TRBJ2-1,NA,TRBV23-1,CASGELAGSYNEQFF,TGCGCCAGCGGGGAACTAGCGGGCTCCTACAATGAGCAGTTCTTC
NA,TRBJ1-6,NA,TRBV28,CASSLGVGQLSGSPLHF,TGTGCCAGCAGTTTGGGCGTGGGGCAGTTATCTGGGTCACCCCTCCACTTT
TRBD1,TRBJ1-1,NA,TRBV6-2/TRBV6-3,CASSYPRQGRNTEAFF,TGTGCCAGCAGTTACCCACGACAGGGGCGGAACACTGAAGCTTTCTTT
TRBD1,TRBJ2-2,once,TRBV25-1,CASNDRDTGELFF,TGTGCCAGCAACGACAGGGACACCGGGGAGCTGTTTTTT
NA,TRBJ1-2,NA,TRBV27,CASSSQGAFGYTF,TGTGCCAGCAGTTCACAAGGGGCGTTTGGCTACACCTTC
NA,TRBJ2-2,NA,TRBV19,CASSRPSVMNTGELFF,TGTGCCAGTAGTAGACCCAGCGTGATGAACACCGGGGAGCTGTTTTTT
NA,TRBJ1-3,NA,TRBV2,CASSEVEGYSGNTIYF,TGTGCCAGCAGTGAAGTGGAGGGCTACTCTGGAAACACCATATATTTT
TRBD1,TRBJ2-1,NA,TRBV27,CASSIDRVFPYNEQFF,TGTGCCAGCAGCATAGACAGGGTTTTCCCCTACAATGAGCAGTTCTTC
TRBD2,TRBJ2-1,NA,TRBV30,CAWSPSPGFEGLAGVVSYNEQFF,TGTGCCTGGAGTCCCAGCCCGGGTTTTGAAGGACTAGCGGGAGTTGTATCCTACAATGAGCAGTTCTTC
NA,TRBJ1-1,NA,TRBV5-6,CASSLQGGPNTEAFF,TGTGCCAGCAGCTTGCAGGGTGGGCCGAACACTGAAGCTTTCTTT
NA,TRBJ1-1,NA,TRBV7-2,CASILQGVGTEAFF,TGTGCCAGCATCCTCCAAGGGGTTGGCACTGAAGCTTTCTTT
TRBD1,TRBJ2-3,once,TRBV28,CASSYRGRTDTQYF,TGTGCCAGCAGTTACAGGGGGCGCACAGATACGCAGTATTTT
NA,TRBJ2-5,NA,TRBV7-2,CASSYYGGKETQYF,TGTGCCAGCAGCTATTATGGCGGGAAAGAGACCCAGTACTTC
NA,TRBJ2-1,NA,TRBV5-4,CASSLVTNNEQFF,TGTGCCAGCAGCTTGGTGACTAACAATGAGCAGTTCTTC
NA,TRBJ1-2,NA,TRBV6-5,CASSFVPLRGYTF,TGTGCCAGCAGTTTCGTCCCTCTACGGGGCTACACCTTC
NA,TRBJ2-7,NA,TRBV28,CASSLTTGRQYEQYF,TGTGCCAGCAGTTTAACAACCGGCAGACAGTACGAGCAGTACTTC
NA,TRBJ1-1,NA,TRBV6-1,CASSEGVNTEAFF,TGTGCCAGCAGTGAAGGAGTGAACACTGAAGCTTTCTTT
TRBD2,TRBJ2-7,NA,TRBV10-3,CAITRTSGGAVEQYF,TGTGCCATCACCAGGACTAGCGGGGGGGCGGTTGAGCAGTACTTC
NA,TRBJ2-7,NA,TRBV12-3/TRBV12-4,CASSPMRHEQYF,TGTGCCAGCAGCCCTATGAGGCACGAGCAGTACTTC
TRBD2,TRBJ2-3,NA,TRBV5-1,CASSPGLAGAFTDTQYF,TGCGCCAGCAGCCCTGGACTAGCGGGAGCGTTTACAGATACGCAGTATTTT